A single sample gave rise to the 9 T cell receptor beta chains below, sequenced in a study of blood T cell repertoires in COVID-19. The method was immunoSEQ multiplex PCR; TCRdb's version includes in-frame clones alone and lacks a portion of them. The sample contains under 200,000 clones, approximately 88% of which appear only once. Sample: PBMCs or T cells enriched from blood (not recorded which). The source is a woman under 30 who had recovered from COVID-19.

The chain combines TRBV9 with TRBJ2-5; tentative D call: TRBD2 (5 bases). The CDR3 contains 14 residues. Germline V gives CDR1 SGDLS, CDR2 YYNGEE. Trimming removed 6 bases from V and 7 bases from J, with 19 bases in between. The CDR3 sequence is CASNTDRTSGTQYF. The CDR3 region has the DNA TGTGCCAGCAACACCGACCGAACTAGTGGGACCCAGTACTTC.

The rearrangement joins TRBV29-1 to TRBJ1-5; D gene ambiguous. CDR1 is SQVTM and CDR2 is ANQGSEA in the germline V gene. The CDR3 runs to 14 residues. Trimming removed 6 bases at V and 7 bases at J, with 19 bases between. The CDR3 DNA reads TGCAGCGTCCGGGAGGACCCCTCGGGCCAGCCCCAGCATTTT. Protein sequence: CSVREDPSGQPQHF. The full variable domain, completed using reference TRBV29-1 and TRBJ1-5, is SAVISQKPSRDICQRGTSLTIQCQVDSQVTMMFWYRQQPGQSLTLIATANQGSEATYESGFVIDKFPISRPNLTFSTLTVSNMSPEDSSIYLCSVREDPSGQPQHFGDGTRLSIL.

V usage is TRBV5-1 and J usage is TRBJ1-6; D might be TRBD1 (6 bases). Per the germline V gene, CDR1 is SGHRS and CDR2 is YFSETQ. Trimming removed 2 bases from V and 5 bases from J, with 14 bases in between. The CDR3 has 16 amino acids. The CDR3, as DNA: TGCGCCAGCAGCTTAGTCGGGACAACCAATAATTCACCCCTCCACTTT. It specifies CASSLVGTTNNSPLHF.

The V gene is TRBV6-1, the J gene TRBJ2-7, with D perhaps TRBD1 (6 bases). This CDR3 contains 15 residues. V was cut by 1 base and J by 5 bases, with 15 bases left in between. Germline V gene sequence: CDR1 MNHNS, CDR2 SASEGT. The CDR3 region has the DNA TGTGCCAGCAGTGAAGGCCCACAGGGACGAAACGAGCAGTACTTC. This encodes CASSEGPQGRNEQYF.

For the CDR3, the DNA is TGCAGCGTTGCCGGGACAGGGGGGGCCTACGAGCAGTACTTC. Amino acid sequence: CSVAGTGGAYEQYF. The chain employs TRBV29-1 and TRBJ2-7; 11 bases map to TRBD1. In germline, CDR1 is SQVTM, CDR2 ANQGSEA. CDR3 length equals 14 residues. With V trimmed by 4 bases and J by 2 bases, 4 bases remained unmatched.

The chain employs TRBV11-2 and TRBJ1-3; TRBD1 is a possible D gene (6 bases). Per the germline V gene, CDR1 is SGHAT and CDR2 is FQNNGV. This CDR3 contains 16 residues. Trimming removed 2 bases from V and 6 bases from J, with 17 bases in between. The DNA of the CDR3 is TGTGCCAGCAGCTTATTAAGGGGGGGGCTGCAAAACACCATATATTTT. As protein: CASSLLRGGLQNTIYF.

This chain links TRBV14 with TRBJ2-3; the D gene is possibly TRBD1 (5 bases). CDR3 size: 14 residues. Germline V CDR1 and CDR2: SGHDN, FVKESK. V was pared by 4 bases and J by 2 bases, with 10 bases between. For the CDR3, the DNA is TGTGCCAGCAGCCCCAGGGCGATCACAGATACGCAGTATTTT. Amino acid sequence: CASSPRAITDTQYF. The full variable domain, in which reference TRBV14 and TRBJ2-3 provide the parts outside the CDR3, is EAGVTQFPSHSVIEKGQTVTLRCDPISGHDNLYWYRRVMGKEIKFLLHFVKESKQDESGMPNNRFLAERTGGTYSTLKVQPAELEDSGVYFCASSPRAITDTQYFGPGTRLTVL.

The chain links TRBV7-3 to TRBJ1-1; 7 bases are a match to TRBD1. Losses at the gene ends were 5 bases for V and 6 bases for J; bases not matched to a gene: 6. The CDR3 sequence is 13 residues long. The germline gives CDR1 SGHTA, CDR2 FQGTGA. This CDR3 reads CASSPRGDAEAFF. In DNA, the CDR3 is TGTGCCAGCAGCCCCAGGGGGGACGCTGAAGCTTTCTTT. Full variable domain (outside the CDR3, taken from reference TRBV7-3 and TRBJ1-1): GAGVSQTPSNKVTEKGKYVELRCDPISGHTALYWYRQSLGQGPEFLIYFQGTGAADDSGLPNDRFFAVRPEGSVSTLKIQRTERGDSAVYLCASSPRGDAEAFFGQGTRLTVV.

The gene calls are TRBV7-2 and TRBJ2-5; TRBD2 matches at 14 bases. Losses at the gene ends were 5 bases for V and 7 bases for J; bases not matched to a gene: 9. Germline V gives CDR1 SGHTA, CDR2 FQGNSA. The length of the CDR3 is 16 residues. The CDR3, as DNA: TGTGCCAGCAGCGAGACTAGCGGGGGGGCCCGCGGGACCCAGTACTTC. It translates to CASSETSGGARGTQYF.